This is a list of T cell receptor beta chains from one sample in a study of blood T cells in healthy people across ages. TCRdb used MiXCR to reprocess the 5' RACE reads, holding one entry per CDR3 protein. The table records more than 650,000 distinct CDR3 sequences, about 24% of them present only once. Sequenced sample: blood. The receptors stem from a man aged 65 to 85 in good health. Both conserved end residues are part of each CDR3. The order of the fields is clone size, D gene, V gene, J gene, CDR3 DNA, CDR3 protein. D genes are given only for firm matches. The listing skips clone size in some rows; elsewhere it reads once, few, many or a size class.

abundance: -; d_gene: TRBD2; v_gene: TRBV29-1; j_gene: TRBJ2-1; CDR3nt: TGCAGCGCCGTCCCAGGACTAGCGGGGGGGAGTGAGCAGTTCTTC; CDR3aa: CSAVPGLAGGSEQFF
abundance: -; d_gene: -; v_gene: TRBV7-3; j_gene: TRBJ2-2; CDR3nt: TGTGCCAGCAGTCCCAGCAGCGGGTCCGGGGAGCTGTTTTTT; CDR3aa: CASSPSSGSGELFF
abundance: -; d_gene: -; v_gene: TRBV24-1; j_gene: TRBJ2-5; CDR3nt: TGTGCCACCAGTGATTTGGCAAACCAAGAGACCCAGTACTTC; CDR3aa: CATSDLANQETQYF
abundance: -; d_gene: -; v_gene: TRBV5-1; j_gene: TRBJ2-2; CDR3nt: TGCGCCAGCAAGGGTCAGGCTGTGAACACCGGGGAGCTGTTTTTT; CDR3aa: CASKGQAVNTGELFF
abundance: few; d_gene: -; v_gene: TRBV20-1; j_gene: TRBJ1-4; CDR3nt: TGCAGTGCTAGAGAGCCAGGAAGGGAAAAACTGTTTTTT; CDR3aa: CSAREPGREKLFF
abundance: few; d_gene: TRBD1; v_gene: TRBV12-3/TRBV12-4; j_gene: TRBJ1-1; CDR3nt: TGTGCCATCGGAGAGGGGGCGAGGACTGAAGCTTTCTTT; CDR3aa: CAIGEGARTEAFF
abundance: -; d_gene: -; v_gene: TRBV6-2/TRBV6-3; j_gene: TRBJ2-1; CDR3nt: TGTGCCAGCAGTTATCTGGGACGCCGCCATGAGCAGTTCTTC; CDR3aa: CASSYLGRRHEQFF
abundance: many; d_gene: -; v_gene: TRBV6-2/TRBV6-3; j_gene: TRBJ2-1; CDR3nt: TGTGCCAGCAGTATCCTCAGTGGGTTTAATGAGCAGTTCTTC; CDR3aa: CASSILSGFNEQFF
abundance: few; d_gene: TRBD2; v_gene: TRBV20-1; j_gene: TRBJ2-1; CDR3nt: TGCAGTGCCCTGGACAGCGGGGGGGTCAATGAGCAGTTCTTC; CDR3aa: CSALDSGGVNEQFF
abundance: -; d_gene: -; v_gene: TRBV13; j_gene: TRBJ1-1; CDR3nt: TGTGCCAGCAGCTTAGGCCCAGAATTTGGAGCTCTCTTT; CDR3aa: CASSLGPEFGALF
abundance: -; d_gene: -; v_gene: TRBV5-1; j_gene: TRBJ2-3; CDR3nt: TGCGCCAGCAGCTTGCACCTGTCCTGGAGCACAGATACGCAGTATTTT; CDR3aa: CASSLHLSWSTDTQYF
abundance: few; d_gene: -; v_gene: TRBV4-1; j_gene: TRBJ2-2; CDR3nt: TGCGCCAGCAGCCAAGATGTCAGGGACACCGGGGAGCTGTTTTTT; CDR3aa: CASSQDVRDTGELFF
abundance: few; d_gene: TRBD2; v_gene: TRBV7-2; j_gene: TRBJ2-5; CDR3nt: TGTGCCAGCAGCGTGACTAGCGGGAGTTGGGAGACCCAGTACTTC; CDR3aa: CASSVTSGSWETQYF
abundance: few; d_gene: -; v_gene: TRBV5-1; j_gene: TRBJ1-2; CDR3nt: TGCGCCAGCAGCCCGGGGGGGCAGGGATTAAACTATGGCTACACCTTC; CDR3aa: CASSPGGQGLNYGYTF
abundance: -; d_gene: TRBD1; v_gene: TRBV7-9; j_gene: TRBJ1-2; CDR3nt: TGTGCCAGCAGCATCCGGGACAGGGGGCCGGGGTATGGCTACACCTTC; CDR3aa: CASSIRDRGPGYGYTF
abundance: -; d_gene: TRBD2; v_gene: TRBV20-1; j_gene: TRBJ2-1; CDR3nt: TGCAGTGCTAGAGAGGCTAGCGGGGGGGACTACAATGAGCAGTTCTTC; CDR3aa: CSAREASGGDYNEQFF
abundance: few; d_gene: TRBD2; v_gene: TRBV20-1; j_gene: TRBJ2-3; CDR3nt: TGCAGTGCTAGTTTTTCGACCAGCGGGAAGTTCGAGGATACGCAGTATTTT; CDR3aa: CSASFSTSGKFEDTQYF
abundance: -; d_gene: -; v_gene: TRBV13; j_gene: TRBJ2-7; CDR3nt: TGTGCCAGCAGCTCGAAAAGCCCCGGGAGCACCGAGCAGTACTTC; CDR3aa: CASSSKSPGSTEQYF
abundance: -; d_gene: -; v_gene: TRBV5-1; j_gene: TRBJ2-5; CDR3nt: TGCGCCAGCAGGGAAGAGAGCGAGACCCAGTACTTC; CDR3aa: CASREESETQYF
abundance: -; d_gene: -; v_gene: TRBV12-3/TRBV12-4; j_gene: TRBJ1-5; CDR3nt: TGTGCCAGCAGTTTTGCATCGGGGCTTAGCAATCAGCCCCAGCATTTT; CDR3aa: CASSFASGLSNQPQHF
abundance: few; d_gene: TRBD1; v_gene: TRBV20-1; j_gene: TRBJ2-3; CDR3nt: TGCAGTGCTAGAGAAGGACAGGGGGCTGGAGATACGCAGTATTTT; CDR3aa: CSAREGQGAGDTQYF
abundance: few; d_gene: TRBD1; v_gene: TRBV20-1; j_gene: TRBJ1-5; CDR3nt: TGCAGTGCTCTCCGCGGTACGACAGGGTATCAGCCCCAGCATTTT; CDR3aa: CSALRGTTGYQPQHF
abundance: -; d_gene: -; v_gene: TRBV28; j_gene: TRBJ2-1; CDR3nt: TGTGCCAGCAGCAACGACATCTCTAAGAGCTCCTACAATGAGCAGTTCTTC; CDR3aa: CASSNDISKSSYNEQFF
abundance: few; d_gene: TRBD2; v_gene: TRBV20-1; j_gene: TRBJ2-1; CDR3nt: TGCAGTGCTTTAGCGGGGACCTACAATGAGCAGTTCTTC; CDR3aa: CSALAGTYNEQFF
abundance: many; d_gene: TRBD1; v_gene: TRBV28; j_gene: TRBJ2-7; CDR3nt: TGTGCCAGCAGTTTCAGGACGGGACAGGGGGCGAAAGAGCAGTACTTC; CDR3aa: CASSFRTGQGAKEQYF
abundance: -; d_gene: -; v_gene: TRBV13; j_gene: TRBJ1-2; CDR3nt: TGTGCCAGCAGCCAGCAACAGGGTTGGTCTGGCTACACCTTC; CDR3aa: CASSQQQGWSGYTF
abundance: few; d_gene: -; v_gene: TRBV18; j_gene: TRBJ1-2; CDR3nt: TGTGCCAGCTCACCACAGGTCCCCATTGGCTACACCTTC; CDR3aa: CASSPQVPIGYTF
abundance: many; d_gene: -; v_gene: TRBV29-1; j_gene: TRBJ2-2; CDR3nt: TGCAGCGTGCTTGGTCTCGCGGTGAACACCGGGGAGCTGTTTTTT; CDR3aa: CSVLGLAVNTGELFF
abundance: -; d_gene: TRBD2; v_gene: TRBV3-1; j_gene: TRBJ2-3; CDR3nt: TGTGCCAGCAGCCAACGACTAGCGGGAGGGCCCGTAGATACGCAGTATTTT; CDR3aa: CASSQRLAGGPVDTQYF
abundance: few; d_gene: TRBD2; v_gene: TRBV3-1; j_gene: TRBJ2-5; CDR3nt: TGTGCCAGCAGCCAAGATCTTAGGACTAGCGGGAGAATAATGGGAGAGACCCAGTACTTC; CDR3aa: CASSQDLRTSGRIMGETQYF
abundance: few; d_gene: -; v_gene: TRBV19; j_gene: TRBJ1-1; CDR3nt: TGTGCCAGTATGGGGAGAGGGATATTTTACACTGAAGCTTTCTTT; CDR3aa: CASMGRGIFYTEAFF
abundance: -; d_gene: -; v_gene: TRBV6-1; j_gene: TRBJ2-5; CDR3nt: TGTGCCAGCAGTGCCATTGGCAGTGAGACCCAGTACTTC; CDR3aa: CASSAIGSETQYF
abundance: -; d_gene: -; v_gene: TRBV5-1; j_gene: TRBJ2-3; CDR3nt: TGCGCCACCCAGCTTCTGGTCAGCACAGATACGCAGTATTTT; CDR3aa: CATQLLVSTDTQYF
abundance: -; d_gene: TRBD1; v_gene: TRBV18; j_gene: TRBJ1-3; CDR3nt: TGTGCCAGCTCAGCGGGACAGGGGTCAGCTGGAAACACCATATATTTT; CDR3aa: CASSAGQGSAGNTIYF
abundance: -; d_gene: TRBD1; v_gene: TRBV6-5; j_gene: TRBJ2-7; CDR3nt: TGTGCCAGCGTAGACAGGGGTAACGAGCAGTACTTC; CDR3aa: CASVDRGNEQYF
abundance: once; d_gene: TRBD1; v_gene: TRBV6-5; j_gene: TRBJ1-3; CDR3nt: TGTGCCAGCAGAACAGACAGGGGCTCTGGAAACACCATATATTTT; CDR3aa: CASRTDRGSGNTIYF
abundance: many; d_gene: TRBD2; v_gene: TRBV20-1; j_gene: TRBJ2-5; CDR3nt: TGCAGTGCTAGAGATCCCCTAGCGGGCATCCAAGAGACCCAGTACTTC; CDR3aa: CSARDPLAGIQETQYF
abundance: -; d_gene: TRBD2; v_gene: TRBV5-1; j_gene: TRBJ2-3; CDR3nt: TGCGCCAGCAGCATCCTGACTAGCGGGGGGGCAGATACGCAGTATTTT; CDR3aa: CASSILTSGGADTQYF
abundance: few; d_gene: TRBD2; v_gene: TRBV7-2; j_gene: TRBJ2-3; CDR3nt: TGTGCCAGCAGCTTAGTGATTAGCGGGAGTGGAGATACGCAGTATTTT; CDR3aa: CASSLVISGSGDTQYF
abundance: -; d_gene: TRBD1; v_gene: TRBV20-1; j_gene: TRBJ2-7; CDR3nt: TGCAGTGCTGGGGACAGTCTCAGCTCCTACGAGCAGTACTTC; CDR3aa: CSAGDSLSSYEQYF
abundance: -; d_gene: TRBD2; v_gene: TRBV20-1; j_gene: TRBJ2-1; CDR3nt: TGCAGTGCTAGGGTTTCTAGCGGGATCCTTTATGAGCAGTTCTTC; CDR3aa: CSARVSSGILYEQFF
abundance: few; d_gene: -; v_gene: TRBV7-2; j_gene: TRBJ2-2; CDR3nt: TGTGCCAGCAGCCCCCTGGCGAGACCCAACACCGGGGAGCTGTTTTTT; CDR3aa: CASSPLARPNTGELFF
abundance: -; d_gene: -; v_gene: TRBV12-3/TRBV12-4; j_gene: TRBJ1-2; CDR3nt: TGTGCCAGCAGTTTAGGTTCGGGGGGCTGGGTAGGTGGCTACACCTTC; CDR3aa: CASSLGSGGWVGGYTF